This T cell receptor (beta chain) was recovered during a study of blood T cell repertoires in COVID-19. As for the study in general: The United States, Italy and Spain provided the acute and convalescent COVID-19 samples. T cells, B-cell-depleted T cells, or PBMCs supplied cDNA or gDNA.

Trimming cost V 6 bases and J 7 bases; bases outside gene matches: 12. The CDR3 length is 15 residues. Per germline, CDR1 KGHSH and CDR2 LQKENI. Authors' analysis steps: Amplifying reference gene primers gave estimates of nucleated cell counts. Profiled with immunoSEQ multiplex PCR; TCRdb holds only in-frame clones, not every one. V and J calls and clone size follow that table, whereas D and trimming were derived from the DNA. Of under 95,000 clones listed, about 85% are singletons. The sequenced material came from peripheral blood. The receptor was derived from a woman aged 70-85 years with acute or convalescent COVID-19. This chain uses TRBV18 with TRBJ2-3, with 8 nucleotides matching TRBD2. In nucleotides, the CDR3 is TGTGCCAGCTCGCTAACTAGCGGCGCAGAAAATACGCAGTATTTT. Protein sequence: CASSLTSGAENTQYF.